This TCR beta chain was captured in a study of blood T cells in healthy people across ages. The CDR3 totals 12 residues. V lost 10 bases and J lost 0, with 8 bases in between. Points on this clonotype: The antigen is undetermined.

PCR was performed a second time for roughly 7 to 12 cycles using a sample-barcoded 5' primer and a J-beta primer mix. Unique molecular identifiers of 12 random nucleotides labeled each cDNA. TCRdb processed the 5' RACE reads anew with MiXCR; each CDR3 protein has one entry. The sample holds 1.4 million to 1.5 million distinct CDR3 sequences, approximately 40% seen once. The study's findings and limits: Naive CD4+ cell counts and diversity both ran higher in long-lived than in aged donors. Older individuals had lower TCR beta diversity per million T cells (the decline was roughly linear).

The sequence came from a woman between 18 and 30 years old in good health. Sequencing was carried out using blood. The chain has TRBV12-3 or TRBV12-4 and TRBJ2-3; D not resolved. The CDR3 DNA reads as TGTGCCATCCGCAGGAGCACAGATACGCAGTATTTT. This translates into CAIRRSTDTQYF.